Reported below is one TCR beta chain. Its target is not known. The source of the sample is a study of cytomegalovirus exposure and HLA in healthy donors. About the study: Early release data held some 80 million unique TCRs from HLA-typed donors. Genetic ancestry analysis placed about 80% of the approximately 390 donors that were genotyped in the Caucasian-associated cluster. Findings and caveats of the study: Whilst most TCR sequences proved rare, a subset of public TCRs occurred across many donors.

Amplification used 60 Vbeta primers and 13 Jbeta primers. TCRdb's table, derived via immunoSEQ multiplex PCR, lists solely in-frame clones and lacks some. In the table there are some 140,000 clones, approximately 69% of which are singletons. Germline loops: CDR1 MNHNS, CDR2 SASEGT. This CDR3 is 13 amino acids long. V shed 5 bases and J shed 4 bases, with 12 bases lying between them. This clonotype originated in a man younger than 45 in good health and CMV-seronegative. The rearrangement joins TRBV6-1 to TRBJ2-7, with D uncertain. Sequencing input: PBMCs. The chain's CDR3 is CASSSDGFYEQYF. CDR3 DNA sequence: TGTGCCAGCAGTAGCGACGGATTTTACGAGCAGTACTTC.